A selection of T cell receptor beta chains follows, all from one sample in a study of blood T cell repertoires in COVID-19. Clones were read by immunoSEQ multiplex PCR, and TCRdb kept only the in-frame ones, dropping some. The data contain tens of thousands of clones, roughly 80% of them seen just once; the ten biggest clones take up around a quarter. Input material: peripheral blood. The receptors were sampled from an elderly man with active or convalescent COVID-19. CDR3s include the opening cysteine and the closing phenylalanine or tryptophan. Each record gives: J gene, D gene, clone size, V gene, CDR3 protein, CDR3 DNA. D genes are given only for firm matches. Rows may omit the clone size; those that give it use once, few, many or a size class.

TRBJ1-2 - - TRBV2 CASTQRGRGTLANYGYTF TGTGCCAGCACCCAAAGGGGCCGGGGGACCCTAGCTAACTATGGCTACACCTTC
TRBJ1-4 TRBD1 - TRBV28 CATLDPVLTGGDEKLFF TGTGCCACACTTGACCCCGTCTTAACAGGGGGCGATGAAAAACTGTTTTTT
TRBJ1-6 TRBD1 - TRBV3-1/TRBV3-2 CASSRGQGTNSPLHF TGTGCCAGCAGCCGTGGACAGGGGACAAATTCACCCCTCCACTTT
TRBJ2-1 TRBD1 once TRBV27 CASSPWTGGHNEQFF TGTGCCAGCAGTCCTTGGACAGGGGGTCACAATGAGCAGTTCTTC
TRBJ2-2 TRBD1 - TRBV7-8 CASSSRDRESGELFF TGTGCCAGCAGCAGCAGGGACAGGGAGTCCGGGGAGCTGTTTTTT
TRBJ2-1 - once TRBV10-3 CAISVNRDGEQFF TGTGCCATCAGTGTAAACAGGGATGGTGAGCAGTTCTTC
TRBJ1-3 - - TRBV29-1 CSVQGQGVGNTIYF TGCAGCGTTCAGGGGCAGGGTGTCGGAAACACCATATATTTT
TRBJ2-1 TRBD1 - TRBV11-3 CASSPGTGANYNEQFF TGTGCCAGCAGCCCAGGGACAGGGGCTAATTACAATGAGCAGTTCTTC
TRBJ1-1 - - TRBV2 CASRRSQNTEAFF TGTGCCAGCAGGCGGAGCCAGAACACTGAAGCTTTCTTT
TRBJ1-5 TRBD1 - TRBV25-1 CASSETGWDQPQHF TGTGCCAGCAGTGAGACAGGGTGGGATCAGCCCCAGCATTTT
TRBJ1-5 - - TRBV2 CASSEGGLRSNQPQHF TGTGCCAGCAGTGAAGGGGGGCTTAGAAGCAATCAGCCCCAGCATTTT
TRBJ2-1 - - TRBV27 CASRRRTESYNEQFF TGTGCCAGCCGACGGAGGACAGAGTCCTACAATGAGCAGTTCTTC
TRBJ1-4 - - TRBV5-5 CASSLLAGGEKLFF TGTGCCAGCAGCTTGTTGGCGGGGGGTGAAAAACTGTTTTTT
TRBJ2-2 TRBD1 - TRBV11-3 CASSSSRTGANTGELFF TGTGCCAGCAGCTCAAGCCGGACAGGGGCGAACACCGGGGAGCTGTTTTTT
TRBJ1-5 TRBD1 - TRBV2 CASSPRTGSGQPQHF TGTGCCAGCAGTCCCCGGACAGGCTCCGGACAGCCCCAGCATTTT
TRBJ1-6 TRBD1 - TRBV7-2 CASSPGGGWNSPLHF TGTGCCAGCAGCCCAGGGGGCGGCTGGAATTCACCCCTCCACTTT
TRBJ1-2 - - TRBV7-9 CASSPGGGSRYGYTF TGTGCCAGCAGCCCCGGGGGGGGGTCTCGTTATGGCTACACCTTC
TRBJ1-1 TRBD1 few TRBV30 CAWQVSGTANTEAFF TGTGCCTGGCAGGTGTCCGGGACAGCCAACACTGAAGCTTTCTTT
TRBJ2-2 - - TRBV7-9 CASSELNGLNTGELFF TGTGCCAGCAGTGAGCTCAACGGTCTAAACACCGGGGAGCTGTTTTTT
TRBJ2-5 - - TRBV11-3 CASSFAGKETQYF TGTGCCAGCAGCTTCGCGGGGAAAGAGACCCAGTACTTC
TRBJ2-7 TRBD1 - TRBV3-1/TRBV3-2 CASSPSPGGIEQYF TGTGCCAGCAGTCCTTCCCCAGGGGGCATCGAGCAGTACTTC
TRBJ2-3 TRBD2 - TRBV3-1/TRBV3-2 CASSPGLAVSTDTQYF TGTGCCAGCAGCCCTGGTCTAGCGGTTAGCACAGATACGCAGTATTTT
TRBJ2-2 TRBD2 - TRBV11-3 CASSLGGTTGELFF TGTGCCAGCAGCTTGGGGGGGACCACCGGGGAGCTGTTTTTT
TRBJ2-1 TRBD2 - TRBV5-1 CASSLQGIGTSGGPFF TGCGCCAGCAGCTTGCAGGGGATAGGGACTAGCGGGGGACCGTTCTTC
TRBJ1-1 - - TRBV21-1 CASSKGREWGGNTEAFF TGTGCCAGCAGCAAAGGGAGGGAATGGGGGGGAAACACTGAAGCTTTCTTT
TRBJ2-2 - - TRBV9 CASSVVSGTGELFF TGTGCCAGCAGCGTAGTCTCGGGGACCGGGGAGCTGTTTTTT
TRBJ2-5 TRBD1 medium-sized TRBV7-8 CASSLGVTGSQYF TGTGCCAGCAGCTTAGGGGTGACAGGGTCCCAGTACTTC
TRBJ2-1 TRBD1 - TRBV11-2 CASSQISRRGNWNEQFF TGTGCCAGCAGCCAGATATCCCGCAGGGGGAATTGGAATGAGCAGTTCTTC
TRBJ1-6 - - TRBV2 CASSEEVAAYNSPLHF TGTGCCAGCAGTGAAGAGGTGGCGGCCTATAATTCACCCCTCCACTTT
TRBJ1-1 - - TRBV27 CASSWDTFTEAFF TGTGCCAGCAGTTGGGACACTTTCACTGAAGCTTTCTTT
TRBJ1-2 TRBD1 - TRBV18 CASSPNSGTGKANYGYTF TGTGCCAGCTCACCGAATTCCGGGACAGGGAAAGCTAACTATGGCTACACCTTC
TRBJ2-2 TRBD1 - TRBV6-5 CAEGGQGDTGELFF TGTGCGGAGGGGGGACAGGGGGACACCGGGGAGCTGTTTTTT
TRBJ2-5 TRBD1 - TRBV19 CASGQRIQETQYF TGTGCCTCGGGACAGCGGATCCAAGAGACCCAGTACTTC
TRBJ1-4 - - TRBV4-1 CASSQATAGSEKLFF TGCGCCAGCAGCCAAGCTACAGCAGGATCTGAAAAACTGTTTTTT
TRBJ2-1 - - TRBV7-2 CASSFDDEDEQFF TGTGCCAGCAGCTTTGACGATGAGGATGAGCAGTTCTTC
TRBJ1-4 TRBD1 - TRBV15 CATSTGTGDFIEKLFF TGTGCCACCAGCACCGGGACAGGGGATTTTATTGAAAAACTGTTTTTT
TRBJ2-3 - - TRBV14 CASSQDEAGASTDTQYF TGTGCCAGCAGCCAAGATGAGGCGGGCGCCAGCACAGATACGCAGTATTTT
TRBJ1-4 - - TRBV19 CASSTGLGMGNEKLFF TGTGCCAGTAGTACCGGACTCGGGATGGGTAATGAAAAACTGTTTTTT
TRBJ2-1 TRBD1 - TRBV7-2 CASSLVGGQGTHEQFF TGTGCCAGCAGCTTAGTGGGGGGACAGGGGACGCATGAGCAGTTCTTC
TRBJ2-7 - - TRBV18 CASSPRVTDGEQYF TGTGCCAGCTCACCGAGGGTCACAGACGGCGAGCAGTACTTC
TRBJ1-2 TRBD1 - TRBV2 CASSETGTAWGYGYTF TGTGCCAGCAGTGAAACCGGGACAGCGTGGGGCTATGGCTACACCTTC
TRBJ2-7 TRBD2 - TRBV7-2 CASSFYPGLGFEQYF TGTGCCAGCAGCTTCTACCCGGGACTAGGTTTCGAGCAGTACTTC
TRBJ1-5 - - TRBV6-1 CASSEAGVDQPQHF TGTGCCAGCAGTGAGGCAGGGGTAGATCAGCCCCAGCATTTT
TRBJ1-1 TRBD1 - TRBV5-6 CASSFRGYTEAFF TGTGCCAGCAGCTTCAGGGGGTACACTGAAGCTTTCTTT
TRBJ1-6 - - TRBV6-5 CASSYSNPGEGSPLHF TGTGCCAGCAGTTACTCGAACCCAGGGGAGGGTTCACCCCTCCACTTT